What follows describes a single T cell receptor (beta chain). One end of the junction varies from germline; a read error may be responsible. The CDR3 contains 14 residues. Germline CDR1 SGHRS, CDR2 YFSETQ. These data belong to a study of blood T cell repertoires in COVID-19. Study details: Acute and convalescent COVID-19 specimens originated in the United States, Italy and Spain.

Seattle's cohort entered during active infection and was followed longitudinally. Source study methods: The assay estimated nucleated cells by amplifying reference gene primers. The method was immunoSEQ multiplex PCR; TCRdb's version includes in-frame clones alone and lacks a portion of them. The V and J calls and clone size are taken from that table; D and trimming were inferred from the DNA. The sample includes about 160,000 clones, over 75% of them seen just once. The clonotype comes from a man between 18 and 29 years old with COVID-19, enrolled during active disease. The sequencing input was peripheral blood. V gene TRBV5-1 combines with J gene TRBJ1-4, with a possible D match to TRBD1 (6 bases). The DNA of the CDR3 is TGCGCCAGCAGCCTTCCGCGGGGGCATGAAAAACTGCTTTTT. Translation: CASSLPRGHEKLLF.